This is a list of T cell receptor beta chains from one sample in a study of cytomegalovirus exposure and HLA in healthy donors. The repertoire was sequenced with immunoSEQ multiplex PCR; TCRdb's copy has only in-frame clones and lacks some. The data contain 250,000 to 350,000 clones, 75% to 90% of them singletons. Sequenced material: PBMCs. These TCRs come from a man aged 40-50 years in good health and CMV-seropositive. The CDR3 runs from the conserved cysteine through the conserved F or W. A D gene is named only where the DNA matches it firmly. The size of a clone is reported for some rows only, either as once, few or many, or as a class for expanded clones.

d_gene: TRBD2
v_gene: TRBV12-5
abundance: .
j_gene: TRBJ2-1
CDR3nt: TGTGCTAGTGGGGGGATAGCGGGAGGGCCCCACAATGAGCAGTTCTTC
CDR3aa: CASGGIAGGPHNEQFF

d_gene: .
v_gene: TRBV9
abundance: .
j_gene: TRBJ2-1
CDR3nt: TGTGCCAGCAGCGTGGGCAGCCGAGCCTACAATGAGCAGTTCTTC
CDR3aa: CASSVGSRAYNEQFF

d_gene: TRBD1
v_gene: TRBV5-4
abundance: .
j_gene: TRBJ1-2
CDR3nt: TGTGCCAGCAGCCCCGCCGGGACAGCCGTTGGCTACACCTTC
CDR3aa: CASSPAGTAVGYTF

d_gene: TRBD1
v_gene: TRBV19
abundance: .
j_gene: TRBJ2-7
CDR3nt: TGTGCCAGTAGTATATGGACAGGGTCCGAGCAGTACTTC
CDR3aa: CASSIWTGSEQYF

d_gene: TRBD2
v_gene: TRBV7-9
abundance: .
j_gene: TRBJ2-1
CDR3nt: TGTGCCAGTATCGGGGCTAGCGGTCGAAATTACAATGAGCAGTTCTTC
CDR3aa: CASIGASGRNYNEQFF

d_gene: .
v_gene: TRBV20-1
abundance: .
j_gene: TRBJ2-7
CDR3nt: TGCAGTGCTAGGAGGTTTTACGAGCAGTACTTC
CDR3aa: CSARRFYEQYF

d_gene: TRBD2
v_gene: TRBV6-5
abundance: once
j_gene: TRBJ2-1
CDR3nt: TGTGCCAGCAGAACGACTAGCGGGAGTATGTATGAGCAGTTCTTC
CDR3aa: CASRTTSGSMYEQFF

d_gene: .
v_gene: TRBV28
abundance: .
j_gene: TRBJ2-2
CDR3nt: TGTGCCAGCAGTTTAGGGCAGGGGAGATTCGGGACCGGGGAGCTGTTTTTT
CDR3aa: CASSLGQGRFGTGELFF

d_gene: .
v_gene: TRBV28
abundance: once
j_gene: TRBJ1-5
CDR3nt: TGTGCCAGCAGGACAGCCGATCAGCCCCAGCATTTT
CDR3aa: CASRTADQPQHF

d_gene: .
v_gene: TRBV5-4
abundance: .
j_gene: TRBJ2-1
CDR3nt: TGTGCCAGCAGCTTACTTAATGAGCAGTTCTTC
CDR3aa: CASSLLNEQFF

d_gene: TRBD2
v_gene: TRBV7-2
abundance: .
j_gene: TRBJ2-3
CDR3nt: TGTGCCAGCAGCTTAGCGGGCGGGGGGCTAGATACGCAGTATTTT
CDR3aa: CASSLAGGGLDTQYF

d_gene: TRBD1
v_gene: TRBV18
abundance: .
j_gene: TRBJ1-4
CDR3nt: TGTGCCAGCTCACTTGGACAGGGTCAGGGTGAAAAACTGTTTTTT
CDR3aa: CASSLGQGQGEKLFF

d_gene: .
v_gene: TRBV25-1
abundance: .
j_gene: TRBJ2-1
CDR3nt: TGTGCCAGCAGTGAATTAGACAGGGAGGATGAGCAGTTCTTC
CDR3aa: CASSELDREDEQFF

d_gene: TRBD1
v_gene: TRBV10-2
abundance: .
j_gene: TRBJ1-3
CDR3nt: TGCGCCAGCAGTATCGACAGGGACTCTGGAAACACCATATATTTT
CDR3aa: CASSIDRDSGNTIYF

d_gene: TRBD1
v_gene: TRBV28
abundance: .
j_gene: TRBJ2-7
CDR3nt: TGTGCCAGCGGGTCACACAGGGGCCCGAGCTCCTACGAGCAGTACTTC
CDR3aa: CASGSHRGPSSYEQYF

d_gene: .
v_gene: TRBV27
abundance: .
j_gene: TRBJ2-3
CDR3nt: TGTGCCAGCAGTTTTGGTTTAGCGGAATGGAGCACAGATACGCAGTATTTT
CDR3aa: CASSFGLAEWSTDTQYF

d_gene: .
v_gene: TRBV6-6
abundance: .
j_gene: TRBJ2-7
CDR3nt: TGTGCCAGCAGCTCTGTTCACCGGGGGACCTACGAGCAGTACTTC
CDR3aa: CASSSVHRGTYEQYF

d_gene: TRBD1
v_gene: TRBV6-5
abundance: .
j_gene: TRBJ2-2
CDR3nt: TGTGCCAGCAGTCCTTCGGACAGGGGACCCGGGGAGCTGTTTTTT
CDR3aa: CASSPSDRGPGELFF

d_gene: TRBD1
v_gene: TRBV10-3
abundance: .
j_gene: TRBJ2-7
CDR3nt: TGTGCCATCAGTGAGTCGGGACAGGGGTACGAGCAGTACTTC
CDR3aa: CAISESGQGYEQYF

d_gene: TRBD2
v_gene: TRBV9
abundance: .
j_gene: TRBJ2-3
CDR3nt: TGTGCCAGCAGCGTCACTAGCGGGATTGTCGGAGATACGCAGTATTTT
CDR3aa: CASSVTSGIVGDTQYF

d_gene: TRBD1
v_gene: TRBV13
abundance: .
j_gene: TRBJ2-3
CDR3nt: TGTGCCAGCAGCTCAATTACGGGACAGGCTAAAGATACGCAGTATTTT
CDR3aa: CASSSITGQAKDTQYF

d_gene: .
v_gene: TRBV19
abundance: .
j_gene: TRBJ2-7
CDR3nt: TGTGCCAGTAGTATAGATCCCCAGGCCCACGAGCAGTACTTC
CDR3aa: CASSIDPQAHEQYF

d_gene: .
v_gene: TRBV21-1
abundance: .
j_gene: TRBJ2-7
CDR3nt: TGTGCCAGCAGCAAAAGACCCCTGCGGGGGCCGAGTTCCTACGAGCAGTACTTC
CDR3aa: CASSKRPLRGPSSYEQYF

d_gene: .
v_gene: TRBV7-2
abundance: .
j_gene: TRBJ2-7
CDR3nt: TGTGCCAGCAGCTTAGAGGGGTTGGGGTTGTCCGAGCAGTACTTC
CDR3aa: CASSLEGLGLSEQYF

d_gene: .
v_gene: TRBV15
abundance: .
j_gene: TRBJ1-2
CDR3nt: TGTGCCACCAGCAGAGTGGAGGATGACTATGGCTACACCTTC
CDR3aa: CATSRVEDDYGYTF

d_gene: TRBD1
v_gene: TRBV7-8
abundance: .
j_gene: TRBJ1-4
CDR3nt: TGTGCCAGCAGCCCGACTGACAGGGCCTTCGAAGGGGAAAAACTGTTTTTT
CDR3aa: CASSPTDRAFEGEKLFF

d_gene: TRBD1
v_gene: TRBV5-4
abundance: once
j_gene: TRBJ2-7
CDR3nt: TGTGCCAGCAGCTCAACCAGGAGACAGGGCTACGAGCAGTACTTC
CDR3aa: CASSSTRRQGYEQYF

d_gene: TRBD2
v_gene: TRBV29-1
abundance: .
j_gene: TRBJ2-7
CDR3nt: TGCAGCGTTGAAGGTGTCTATGCGCGGGAGGGTATGGGTCCCTACGAGCAGTACTTC
CDR3aa: CSVEGVYAREGMGPYEQYF

d_gene: .
v_gene: TRBV28
abundance: .
j_gene: TRBJ2-3
CDR3nt: TGTGCCAGCAGCCGACAAAACCGCGTTGGGCAGTATTTT
CDR3aa: CASSRQNRVGQYF

d_gene: .
v_gene: TRBV2
abundance: .
j_gene: TRBJ1-1
CDR3nt: TGTGCCAGCAGTGGCGGCGCGGAGAACACTGAAGCTTTCTTT
CDR3aa: CASSGGAENTEAFF

d_gene: .
v_gene: TRBV7-9
abundance: .
j_gene: TRBJ2-5
CDR3nt: TGTGCCAGCAGCTTGGATGGGGGCGAGGGCCGGACCCAGTACTTC
CDR3aa: CASSLDGGEGRTQYF

d_gene: TRBD2
v_gene: TRBV9
abundance: .
j_gene: TRBJ2-1
CDR3nt: TGTGTCAGCAGCGCGGAGCGGGGGGGGAATGAGCAGTTCTTC
CDR3aa: CVSSAERGGNEQFF

d_gene: TRBD1
v_gene: TRBV6-5
abundance: .
j_gene: TRBJ1-4
CDR3nt: TGTGCCAGCAGTTATTTCCGGGGACAGGGCAAGGAAAAACTGTTTTTT
CDR3aa: CASSYFRGQGKEKLFF

d_gene: TRBD2
v_gene: TRBV9
abundance: .
j_gene: TRBJ2-3
CDR3nt: TGTGCCAGCAGCGTGGCCGGGACTAAGGCAGATACGCAGTATTTT
CDR3aa: CASSVAGTKADTQYF

d_gene: .
v_gene: TRBV7-2
abundance: .
j_gene: TRBJ2-7
CDR3nt: TGTGCCAGCAGCTTAGCCGAGATCGACTACGAGCAGTACTTC
CDR3aa: CASSLAEIDYEQYF

d_gene: TRBD1
v_gene: TRBV7-2
abundance: .
j_gene: TRBJ2-7
CDR3nt: TGTGCCAGCAGCTTTTACAGGGGGCAATACGAGCAGTACTTC
CDR3aa: CASSFYRGQYEQYF

d_gene: .
v_gene: TRBV28
abundance: .
j_gene: TRBJ2-1
CDR3nt: TGTGCCAGCAGTTTTCGTGGTTTCCGGAGCTCCTACAATGAGCAGTTCTTC
CDR3aa: CASSFRGFRSSYNEQFF

d_gene: .
v_gene: TRBV27
abundance: few
j_gene: TRBJ2-2
CDR3nt: TGTGCCAGCAGTTTAGGCGGGACTGCCGGGGAGCTGTTTTTT
CDR3aa: CASSLGGTAGELFF

d_gene: TRBD1
v_gene: TRBV19
abundance: .
j_gene: TRBJ1-1
CDR3nt: TGTGCCAGTAGCGCGGACAGGGTTAACACTGAAGCTTTCTTT
CDR3aa: CASSADRVNTEAFF

d_gene: .
v_gene: TRBV2
abundance: .
j_gene: TRBJ2-6
CDR3nt: TGTGCCAGCAGTGTGTACAGGGCTGGGGCCAACGTCCTGACTTTC
CDR3aa: CASSVYRAGANVLTF

d_gene: .
v_gene: TRBV7-8
abundance: .
j_gene: TRBJ2-6
CDR3nt: TGTGCCAGCAGCTCTCGGGGACAAATATCTGGGGCCAACGTCCTGACTTTC
CDR3aa: CASSSRGQISGANVLTF

d_gene: TRBD1
v_gene: TRBV7-2
abundance: .
j_gene: TRBJ1-1
CDR3nt: TGTGCCAGCAGCTTAGTAGTTCAGGGGGCACAGAGCACTGAAGCTTTCTTT
CDR3aa: CASSLVVQGAQSTEAFF

d_gene: TRBD2
v_gene: TRBV4-1
abundance: once
j_gene: TRBJ2-1
CDR3nt: TGCGCCAGCAGCCAATCGCAAAGGGGACGGGGGGCCTACAATGAGCAGTTCTTC
CDR3aa: CASSQSQRGRGAYNEQFF

d_gene: TRBD2
v_gene: TRBV7-9
abundance: once
j_gene: TRBJ2-7
CDR3nt: TGTGCCAGCAGCTTCCTAGCGGGAGGGGAGGAGCAGTACTTC
CDR3aa: CASSFLAGGEEQYF

d_gene: TRBD1
v_gene: TRBV7-9
abundance: .
j_gene: TRBJ2-4
CDR3nt: TGTGCCAGCAGCTTCGAAGGACAGGGGCCGGGAACCAAAAACATTCAGTACTTC
CDR3aa: CASSFEGQGPGTKNIQYF

d_gene: .
v_gene: TRBV7-9
abundance: once
j_gene: TRBJ1-4
CDR3nt: TGTGCCAGCAGCTTAGCAAGACAGATAACTAATGAAAAACTGTTTTTT
CDR3aa: CASSLARQITNEKLFF

d_gene: TRBD1
v_gene: TRBV9
abundance: .
j_gene: TRBJ2-1
CDR3nt: TGTGCCAGCAGCACGACAGGGAGCAATGAGCAGTTCTTC
CDR3aa: CASSTTGSNEQFF

d_gene: TRBD2
v_gene: TRBV5-1
abundance: once
j_gene: TRBJ2-5
CDR3nt: TGCGCCAGCAGAAACGGGGGACTAGCCTATCAAGAGACCCAGTACTTC
CDR3aa: CASRNGGLAYQETQYF

d_gene: .
v_gene: TRBV27
abundance: .
j_gene: TRBJ1-2
CDR3nt: TGTGCCAGCAGTTTCTCGGGAGGGGTAAACTATGGCTACACCTTC
CDR3aa: CASSFSGGVNYGYTF

d_gene: TRBD2
v_gene: TRBV5-1
abundance: .
j_gene: TRBJ2-7
CDR3nt: TGCGCCAGCAGCTACCTAGCGGGCCCATCCTACGAGCAGTACTTC
CDR3aa: CASSYLAGPSYEQYF

d_gene: TRBD2
v_gene: TRBV9
abundance: .
j_gene: TRBJ2-2
CDR3nt: TGTGCCAGCAGCTTCAGGACTAGCGGGGCCCCTGGGGAGCTGTTTTTT
CDR3aa: CASSFRTSGAPGELFF

d_gene: .
v_gene: TRBV7-2
abundance: .
j_gene: TRBJ2-6
CDR3nt: TGTGCCAGCAGCCTTAGCTCTGGGGCCAACGTCCTGACTTTC
CDR3aa: CASSLSSGANVLTF

d_gene: TRBD1
v_gene: TRBV4-3
abundance: .
j_gene: TRBJ1-5
CDR3nt: TGCGCCAGCAGCCAGAAGGGCGGACAGGGGCCTGACCGGCCCCAGCATTTT
CDR3aa: CASSQKGGQGPDRPQHF

d_gene: .
v_gene: TRBV2
abundance: .
j_gene: TRBJ2-1
CDR3nt: TGTGCCAGCAGCCTGACAGAGTACAATGAGCAGTTCTTC
CDR3aa: CASSLTEYNEQFF

d_gene: .
v_gene: TRBV13
abundance: .
j_gene: TRBJ2-1
CDR3nt: TGTGCCAGCAGCACTAGACAAGCTGTTGAGCAGTTCTTC
CDR3aa: CASSTRQAVEQFF

d_gene: .
v_gene: TRBV5-6
abundance: .
j_gene: TRBJ1-5
CDR3nt: TGTGCCAGCAGCTTGGCTCATTCGAACAGACAGCCCCAGCATTTT
CDR3aa: CASSLAHSNRQPQHF

d_gene: .
v_gene: TRBV6-5
abundance: .
j_gene: TRBJ1-1
CDR3nt: TGTGCCAGCACTCCCCCGGGGGGGCGGAAAGCTTTCTTT
CDR3aa: CASTPPGGRKAFF

d_gene: .
v_gene: TRBV28
abundance: .
j_gene: TRBJ1-4
CDR3nt: TGTGCCAGCAGTTTCAGCAGGCTCCTCGAAAAACTGTTTTTT
CDR3aa: CASSFSRLLEKLFF

d_gene: .
v_gene: TRBV10-1
abundance: .
j_gene: TRBJ2-3
CDR3nt: TGCGCCAGCAGTGCCAGAGCGGGCCACCTCACAGATACGCAGTATTTT
CDR3aa: CASSARAGHLTDTQYF

d_gene: TRBD2
v_gene: TRBV28
abundance: .
j_gene: TRBJ2-7
CDR3nt: TGTGCCAGCGGGTCAGGGACTAATATCTACGAGCAGTACTTC
CDR3aa: CASGSGTNIYEQYF